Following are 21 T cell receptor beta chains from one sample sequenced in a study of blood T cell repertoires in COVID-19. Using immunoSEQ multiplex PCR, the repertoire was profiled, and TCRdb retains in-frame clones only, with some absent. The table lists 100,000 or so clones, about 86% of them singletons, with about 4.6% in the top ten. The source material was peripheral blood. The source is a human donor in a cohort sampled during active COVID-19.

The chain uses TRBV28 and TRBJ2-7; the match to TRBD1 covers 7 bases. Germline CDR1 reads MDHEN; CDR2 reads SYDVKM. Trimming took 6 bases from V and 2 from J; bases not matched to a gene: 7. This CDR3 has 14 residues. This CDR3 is CASSYGQETYEQYF. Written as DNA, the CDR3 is TGTGCCAGCAGCTACGGACAGGAGACCTACGAGCAGTACTTC.

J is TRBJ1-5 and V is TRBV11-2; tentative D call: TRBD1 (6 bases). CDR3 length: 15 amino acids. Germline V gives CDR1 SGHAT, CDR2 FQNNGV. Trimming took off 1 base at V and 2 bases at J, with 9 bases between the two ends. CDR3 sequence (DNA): TGTGCCAGCAGCTTAGTCCGACAGGGCAATCAGCCCCAGCATTTT. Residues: CASSLVRQGNQPQHF. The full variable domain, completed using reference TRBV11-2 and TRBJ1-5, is EAGVAQSPRYKIIEKRQSVAFWCNPISGHATLYWYQQILGQGPKLLIQFQNNGVVDDSQLPKDRFSAERLKGVDSTLKIQPAKLEDSAVYLCASSLVRQGNQPQHFGDGTRLSIL.

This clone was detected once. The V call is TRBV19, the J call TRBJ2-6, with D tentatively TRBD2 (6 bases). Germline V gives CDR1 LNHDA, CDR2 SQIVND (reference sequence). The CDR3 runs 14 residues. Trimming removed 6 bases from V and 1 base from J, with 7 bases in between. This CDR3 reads CASRSGSGANVLTF. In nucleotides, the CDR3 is TGTGCCAGTAGAAGCGGGTCTGGGGCCAACGTCCTGACTTTC.

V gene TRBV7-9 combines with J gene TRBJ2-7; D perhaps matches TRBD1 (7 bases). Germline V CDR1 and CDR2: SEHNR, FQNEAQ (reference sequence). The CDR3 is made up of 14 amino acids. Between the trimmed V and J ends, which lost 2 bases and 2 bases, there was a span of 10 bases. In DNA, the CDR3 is TGTGCCAGCAGCTTACCAGGGGGGACCTACGAGCAGTACTTC. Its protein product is CASSLPGGTYEQYF.

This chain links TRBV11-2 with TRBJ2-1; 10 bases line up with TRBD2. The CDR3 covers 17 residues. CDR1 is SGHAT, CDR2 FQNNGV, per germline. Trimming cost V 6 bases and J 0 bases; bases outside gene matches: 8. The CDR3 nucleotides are TGTGCCAGCAGGAGGGGGACTAGCGTGACCTCCTACAATGAGCAGTTCTTC. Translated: CASRRGTSVTSYNEQFF.

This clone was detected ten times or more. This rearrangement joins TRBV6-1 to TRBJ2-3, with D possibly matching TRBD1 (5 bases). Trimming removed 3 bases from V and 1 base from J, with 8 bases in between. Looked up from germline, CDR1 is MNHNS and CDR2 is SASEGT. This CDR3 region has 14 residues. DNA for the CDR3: TGTGCCAGCAGTGAGCAGGGTGGCACAGATACGCAGTATTTT. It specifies CASSEQGGTDTQYF.

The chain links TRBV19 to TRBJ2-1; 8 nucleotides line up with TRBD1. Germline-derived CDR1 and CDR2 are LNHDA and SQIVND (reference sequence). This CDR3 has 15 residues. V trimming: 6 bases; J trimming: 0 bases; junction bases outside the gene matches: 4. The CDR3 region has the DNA TGTGCCAGTAGACGGGACAGGAGCTCCTACAATGAGCAGTTCTTC. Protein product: CASRRDRSSYNEQFF.

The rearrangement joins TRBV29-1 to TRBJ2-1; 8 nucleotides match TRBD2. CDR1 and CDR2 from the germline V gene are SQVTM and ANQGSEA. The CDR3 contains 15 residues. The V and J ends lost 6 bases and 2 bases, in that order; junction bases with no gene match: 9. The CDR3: CSVADSGDTYNEQFF. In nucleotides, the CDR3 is TGCAGCGTCGCAGATAGCGGGGACACCTACAATGAGCAGTTCTTC.

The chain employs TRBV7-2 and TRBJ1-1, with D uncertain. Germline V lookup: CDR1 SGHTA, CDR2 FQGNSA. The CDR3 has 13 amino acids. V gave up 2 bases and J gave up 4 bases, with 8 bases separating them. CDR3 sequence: CASSLLAGTEAFF. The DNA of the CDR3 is TGTGCCAGCAGCTTATTAGCTGGCACTGAAGCTTTCTTT.

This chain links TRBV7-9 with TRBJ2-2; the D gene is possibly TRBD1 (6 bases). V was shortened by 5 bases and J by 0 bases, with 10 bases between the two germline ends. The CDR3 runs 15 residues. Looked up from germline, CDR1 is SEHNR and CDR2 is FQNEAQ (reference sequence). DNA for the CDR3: TGTGCCAGCAGCCTCCGGACAGCGAACACCGGGGAGCTGTTTTTT. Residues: CASSLRTANTGELFF.

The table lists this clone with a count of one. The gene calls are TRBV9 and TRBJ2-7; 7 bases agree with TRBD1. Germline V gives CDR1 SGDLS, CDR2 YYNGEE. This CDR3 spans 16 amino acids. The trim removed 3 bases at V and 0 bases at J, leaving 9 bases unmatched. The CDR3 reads CASSGSTQGRSYEQYF. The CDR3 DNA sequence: TGTGCCAGCAGCGGGTCCACACAGGGGCGCTCCTACGAGCAGTACTTC.

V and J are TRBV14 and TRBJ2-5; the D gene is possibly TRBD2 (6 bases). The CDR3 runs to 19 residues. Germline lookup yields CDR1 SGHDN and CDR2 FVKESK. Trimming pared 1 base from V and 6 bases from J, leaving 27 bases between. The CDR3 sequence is CASSQGAVGGTRSMQTQYF. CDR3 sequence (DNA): TGTGCCAGCAGCCAAGGAGCGGTTGGGGGGACGAGGAGCATGCAGACCCAGTACTTC.

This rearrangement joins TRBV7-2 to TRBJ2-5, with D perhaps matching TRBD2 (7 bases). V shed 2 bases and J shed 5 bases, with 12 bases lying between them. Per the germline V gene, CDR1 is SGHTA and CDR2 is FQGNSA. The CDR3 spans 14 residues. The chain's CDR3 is CASSLQQGGETQYF. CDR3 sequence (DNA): TGTGCCAGCAGCTTACAACAGGGAGGGGAGACCCAGTACTTC.

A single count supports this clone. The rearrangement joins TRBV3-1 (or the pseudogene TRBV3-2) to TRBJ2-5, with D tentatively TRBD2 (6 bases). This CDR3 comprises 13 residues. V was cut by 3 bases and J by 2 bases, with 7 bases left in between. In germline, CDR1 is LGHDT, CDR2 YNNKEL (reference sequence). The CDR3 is CASSHGTQETQYF. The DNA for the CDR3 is TGTGCCAGCAGCCACGGGACTCAAGAGACCCAGTACTTC.

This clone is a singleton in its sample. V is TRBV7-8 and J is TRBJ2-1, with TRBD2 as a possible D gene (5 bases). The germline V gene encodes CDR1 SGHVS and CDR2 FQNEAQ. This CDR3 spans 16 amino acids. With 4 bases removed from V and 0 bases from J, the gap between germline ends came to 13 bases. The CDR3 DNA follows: TGTGCCAGCAGCTCAAAGCGGAAAAGCTCCTACAATGAGCAGTTCTTC. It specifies CASSSKRKSSYNEQFF.

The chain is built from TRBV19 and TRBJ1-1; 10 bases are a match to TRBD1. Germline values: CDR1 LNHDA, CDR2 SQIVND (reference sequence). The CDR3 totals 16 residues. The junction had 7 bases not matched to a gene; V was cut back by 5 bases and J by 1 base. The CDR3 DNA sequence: TGTGCCAGTAGTCTACGGACAGGGGGTGGGAACACTGAAGCTTTCTTT. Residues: CASSLRTGGGNTEAFF.

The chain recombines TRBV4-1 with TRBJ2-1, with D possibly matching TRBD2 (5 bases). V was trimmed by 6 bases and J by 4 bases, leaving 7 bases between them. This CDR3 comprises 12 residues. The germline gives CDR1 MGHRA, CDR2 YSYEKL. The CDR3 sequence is CASRDFYNEQFF. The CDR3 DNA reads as TGCGCCAGCAGGGACTTTTACAATGAGCAGTTCTTC.

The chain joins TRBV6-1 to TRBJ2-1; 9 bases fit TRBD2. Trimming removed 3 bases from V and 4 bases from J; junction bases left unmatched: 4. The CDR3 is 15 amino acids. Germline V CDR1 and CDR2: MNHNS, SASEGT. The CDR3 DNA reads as TGTGCCAGCAGTGATTTAGCGGGAGCGTACAATGAGCAGTTCTTC. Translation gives CASSDLAGAYNEQFF.

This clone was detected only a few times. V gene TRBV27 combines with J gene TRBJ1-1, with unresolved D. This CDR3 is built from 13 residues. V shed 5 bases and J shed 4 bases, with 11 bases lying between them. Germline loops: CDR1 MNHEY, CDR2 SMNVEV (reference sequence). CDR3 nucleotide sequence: TGTGCCAGCAGTCCCGCGGAGGTCACTGAAGCTTTCTTT. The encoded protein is CASSPAEVTEAFF.

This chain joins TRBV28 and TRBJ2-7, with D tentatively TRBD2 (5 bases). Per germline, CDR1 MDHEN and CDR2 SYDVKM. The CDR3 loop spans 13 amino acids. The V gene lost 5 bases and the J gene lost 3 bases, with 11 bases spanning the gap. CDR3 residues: CASSRGSNYEQYF. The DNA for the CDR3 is TGTGCCAGCAGTCGGGGATCGAACTACGAGCAGTACTTC. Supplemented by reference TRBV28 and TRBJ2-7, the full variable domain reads DVKVTQSSRYLVKRTGEKVFLECVQDMDHENMFWYRQDPGLGLRLIYFSYDVKMKEKGDIPEGYSVSREKKERFSLILESASTNQTSMYLCASSRGSNYEQYFGPGTRLTVT.

CDR3 sequence: CAIQGLKGETQYF. Written as DNA, the CDR3 is TGTGCCATCCAGGGTTTGAAGGGAGAGACCCAGTACTTC. V gene TRBV28 combines with J gene TRBJ2-5; perhaps TRBD1 as D (5 bases). This CDR3 is 13 amino acids long. V was cut by 10 bases and J by 4 bases, with 16 bases left in between. The germline gives CDR1 MDHEN, CDR2 SYDVKM.